This T cell receptor (beta chain) was obtained from a study of T cells in Graves' hyperthyroidism and ophthalmopathy. Study observations and caveats: In blood, most of the thyroid clonotypes expanded above 0.001 were also present.

RNA transcripts were the template for amplifying TCR beta CDR3 regions. Researchers ran a first-round RT-PCR on the TCR CDR3 using the HTBI primer set. MiXCR, applied by TCRdb to the multiplex PCR reads, yields one record per CDR3 protein. This repertoire shows a few hundred thousand distinct CDR3 sequences, around 16% found once; its top ten account for roughly 6.6%. This clonotype was observed at least ten times. The antigen remains undetermined. The length of the CDR3 is 19 residues. Trimming at V came to 6 bases and at J to 0 bases, leaving 18 bases not matched to a gene. Patients aged 18 to 65 with hyperthyroidism were newly diagnosed, with duration under 2 months. The diagnoses drew upon clinical symptoms, serum thyroxine and TRAb, thyroid ultrasound and orbital computed tomography.

The receptor was derived from a woman between 25 and 40 years old with Graves' hyperthyroidism. This chain links TRBV12-3 or TRBV12-4 with TRBJ2-3; TRBD2 agrees at 7 bases. The sequenced sample consisted of blood. CDR3 amino acids: CASSASRSLAEFSTDTQYF. The CDR3 bases are TGTGCCAGCAGCGCCAGCCGATCGCTAGCGGAGTTTAGCACAGATACGCAGTATTTT.